This T cell receptor (beta chain) derives from a study of T cells in Graves' hyperthyroidism and ophthalmopathy. Points from the study as a whole: Blood also held most thyroid clonotypes expanded beyond 0.001. Ophthalmopathy cases were set apart from stable hyperthyroidism by a 13 V-J model.

A remark on this clonotype: The antigen is not known.

Deletions cut 4 bases from V and 0 bases from J, with 9 bases between. CDR3 length equals 14 residues. Germline V gene lookup returns CDR1 SGHDN and CDR2 FVKESK. From RNA transcripts, TCR beta CDR3 regions were amplified. In the first-round RT-PCR of the TCR CDR3, the HTBI primer set was used. Using its own MiXCR run on the multiplex PCR reads, TCRdb lists one record per CDR3 protein. The table includes just over 550,000 distinct CDR3 sequences, 40% to 55% detected once. Stable disease denoted Graves' hyperthyroidism without ophthalmopathy progression within 18 months. Exclusion of a patient resulted from uncontrolled infection, other autoimmune disease, pregnancy or lactation.

This sequence originates from a woman between 18 and 30 years old with Graves' hyperthyroidism. The chain links TRBV14 to TRBJ1-2; no clear D gene. Sequences were obtained from peripheral blood or thyroid tissue (not recorded which). The CDR3 region is CASSLTTANYGYTF. In DNA form, the CDR3 reads TGTGCCAGCAGCCTTACAACAGCTAACTATGGCTACACCTTC.